The T cell receptor (beta chain) described here comes from a study of Graves' ophthalmopathy and Graves' hyperthyroidism. The table lists this clonotype with a few counts. Antigen specificity is unknown. From RNA, the CDR3 regions of TCR beta chains were amplified and sequenced. Investigators did first-round RT-PCR with HTBI primers, then second-round multiplex PCR. TCRdb re-analysed the multiplex PCR reads in MiXCR, keeping a single row per CDR3 protein. The table has a few hundred thousand distinct CDR3 sequences, 20% to 25% seen once. Germline V gene data show CDR1 as SGHRS and CDR2 as YFSETQ. Deletions cut 4 bases from V and 5 bases from J, with 12 bases between. This CDR3 is 13 amino acids long. General study results and limits: Blood samples also showed most expanded thyroid clonotypes exceeding 0.001 frequency.

Sampling around 9.8 ml of fresh peripheral blood provided the PBMCs. What was sequenced was peripheral blood. This sequence was found in a woman aged 45-65 years with Graves' ophthalmopathy. This rearrangement joins TRBV5-1 to TRBJ2-5, with D hard to call. This CDR3 reads CASSPELGETQYF. The CDR3 DNA follows: TGCGCCAGCAGCCCGGAGTTAGGGGAGACCCAGTACTTC.